A single sample gave rise to the 24 T cell receptor beta chains below, sequenced in a study of control samples from healthy donors and cancer patients. Measured with immunoSEQ multiplex PCR; TCRdb has only the in-frame clones, and not every one. Among about 150,000 clones listed, just over 85% were seen once. Sample: blood. The receptors were gathered from a man younger than 35 in good health.

In DNA, the CDR3 is TGTGCCAGCAGCAGACAGGGTAACTATGGCTACACCTTC. Its translation is CASSRQGNYGYTF. This rearrangement joins TRBV7-2 to TRBJ1-2; 7 bases are a match to TRBD1. J was trimmed by 1 base and V by 5 bases; bases with no gene match: 1. Germline V gene lookup returns CDR1 SGHTA and CDR2 FQGNSA. This CDR3 has 13 amino acids.

The chain links TRBV6-4 to TRBJ2-7; 8 bases are shared with TRBD1. V was pared by 4 bases and J by 5 bases, with 25 bases of the junction left unmatched. Per germline, CDR1 MRHNA and CDR2 SNTAGT. The CDR3 runs 20 residues. The CDR3 protein is CASSARTGFFVARITNEQYF. The CDR3 DNA follows: TGTGCCAGCAGTGCTAGGACAGGGTTTTTCGTAGCCAGAATTACCAACGAGCAGTACTTC.

A few counts support this clone. This chain connects TRBV5-4 to TRBJ2-5, with unresolved D. Germline V gene lookup returns CDR1 SGHNT and CDR2 YYREEE (reference sequence). The CDR3 runs to 13 residues. The germline V and J ends were trimmed by 4 bases and 0 bases, with 7 bases remaining between them. The CDR3 DNA follows: TGTGCCAGCAGCCAAGAGTACCAAGAGACCCAGTACTTC. Protein: CASSQEYQETQYF.

The chain joins TRBV5-1 to TRBJ1-6; D unclear. CDR1 is SGHRS and CDR2 is YFSETQ in the germline V gene. V shed 5 bases and J shed 0 bases, with 6 bases lying between them. The CDR3 is 14 residues long. The CDR3 region is CASRANSYNSPLHF. Here the CDR3 DNA reads TGCGCCAGCAGGGCCAACTCCTATAATTCACCCCTCCACTTT.

The V and J genes are TRBV10-3 and TRBJ1-2; D perhaps matches TRBD1 (5 bases). Germline V CDR1 and CDR2: ENHRY, SYGVKD. V lost 3 bases to trimming and J lost 7 bases, with 12 bases between them. This CDR3 contains 13 residues. CDR3 amino acids: CAISDPRVAGYTF. Written as DNA, the CDR3 is TGTGCCATCAGTGACCCCAGGGTAGCTGGCTACACCTTC.

V and J are TRBV30 and TRBJ1-5, with D maybe TRBD1 (6 bases). Germline lookup yields CDR1 GTSNPN and CDR2 SVGIG (reference sequence). Trimming removed 0 bases from V and 4 bases from J, with 16 bases in between. This CDR3 spans 16 amino acids. This CDR3 reads CAWSVPGQLRNQPQHF. CDR3 sequence (DNA): TGTGCCTGGAGTGTACCAGGACAGTTAAGGAATCAGCCCCAGCATTTT. The entire variable domain, with the rest obtained from reference TRBV30 and TRBJ1-5, is as follows: SQTIHQWPATLVQPVGSPLSLECTVEGTSNPNLYWYRQAAGRGLQLLFYSVGIGQISSEVPQNLSASRPQDRQFILSSKKLLLSDSGFYLCAWSVPGQLRNQPQHFGDGTRLSIL.

The chain couples TRBV6-5 to TRBJ1-1, with D tentatively TRBD1 (6 bases). Trimming removed 6 bases at V and 7 bases at J, with 12 bases between. Germline V gene data show CDR1 as MNHEY and CDR2 as SVGAGI. The length of the CDR3 is 12 residues. In nucleotides, the CDR3 is TGTGCCAGCAGCTACAGGGACGGTGAAGCTTTCTTT. Translation gives CASSYRDGEAFF.

This chain joins TRBV5-5 and TRBJ2-5; D gene unclear. The germline gives CDR1 SGHKS, CDR2 YYEKEE (reference sequence). Trimming removed 4 bases from V and 7 bases from J, with 8 bases in between. This CDR3 spans 11 amino acids. CDR3 loop: CASSRPGTQYF. The CDR3 DNA is TGTGCCAGCAGCCGGCCCGGGACCCAGTACTTC.

V gene TRBV14 combines with J gene TRBJ2-3; no firm D call. The V end was cut by 0 bases, the J end by 6 bases, with 7 bases between. The CDR3 has 13 residues. Germline V gives CDR1 SGHDN, CDR2 FVKESK. The CDR3: CASSQDIYDTQYF. In DNA form, the CDR3 reads TGTGCCAGCAGCCAAGATATTTATGATACGCAGTATTTT.

V gene TRBV18 combines with J gene TRBJ1-1; no reliable D call. Germline CDR1 KGHSH, CDR2 LQKENI. With 1 base removed from V and 0 bases from J, the gap between germline ends came to 6 bases. The CDR3 runs to 14 residues. CDR3 sequence (DNA): TGTGCCAGCTCACCACGTTCCGTGAACACTGAAGCTTTCTTT. Translation: CASSPRSVNTEAFF.

Concerning this clone itself: Distinct nucleotide sequences in the sample also encode this CDR3. The chain links TRBV3-1 (or the pseudogene TRBV3-2) to TRBJ2-7; D is ambiguous. V dropped 0 bases and J dropped 4 bases, with 4 bases sitting between them. This CDR3 contains 12 residues. CDR1 and CDR2 from the germline V gene are LGHDT and YNNKEL (reference sequence). CDR3 sequence (DNA): TGTGCCAGCAGCCAAGACAGATACGAGCAGTACTTC. Encoded protein: CASSQDRYEQYF.

The V gene is TRBV24-1, the J gene TRBJ2-7, with 7 bases lining up with TRBD1. The germline V gene has CDR1 KGHDR and CDR2 SFDVKD. The V segment lost 7 bases and the J segment 3 bases; nucleotides outside the gene matches: 2. This CDR3 has 12 amino acids. CDR3 DNA sequence: TGTGCCACCAGCGCAGGGGGCTACGAGCAGTACTTC. Its translation is CATSAGGYEQYF.

The chain uses TRBV4-3 and TRBJ1-4; D unresolved. Germline V gives CDR1 LGHNA, CDR2 YSLEER. This CDR3 region has 13 residues. The V end lost 1 base, the J end lost 8 bases, and 8 bases lay between the germline ends. CDR3: CASSQGGSEKLFF. The CDR3, as DNA: TGCGCCAGCAGCCAAGGCGGGTCAGAAAAACTGTTTTTT.

The V and J genes are TRBV7-3 and TRBJ2-3, with a weak D call TRBD2 (6 bases). Deletions cut 3 bases from V and 2 bases from J, with 12 bases between. This CDR3 contains 15 residues. Germline V gene lookup returns CDR1 SGHTA and CDR2 FQGTGA. The CDR3, as DNA: TGTGCCAGCAGCTTGCGGGGACGGTTCACAGATACGCAGTATTTT. This sequence encodes CASSLRGRFTDTQYF.

This chain uses TRBV9 with TRBJ1-4; possible D gene TRBD1, 6 bases. V was pared by 0 bases and J by 12 bases, with 12 bases between. The germline V gene has CDR1 SGDLS and CDR2 YYNGEE. This CDR3 region has 13 residues. The CDR3 protein is CASSVAGDSELFF. In nucleotides, the CDR3 is TGTGCCAGCAGCGTAGCAGGGGACTCTGAACTGTTTTTT.

The CDR3 nucleotides are TGTGCCAGCAGTCGACAGTTTCCGAATTCACCCCTCCACTTT. The encoded protein is CASSRQFPNSPLHF. The rearrangement uses TRBV5-6 and TRBJ1-6, with TRBD1 as a possible D gene (5 bases). There are 14 residues in the CDR3. V was trimmed by 5 bases and J by 7 bases, leaving 13 bases between them. Germline assignment: CDR1 SGHDT and CDR2 YYEEEE.

V is TRBV29-1 and J is TRBJ1-1; D ambiguous. Looked up from germline, CDR1 is SQVTM and CDR2 is ANQGSEA. The CDR3 consists of 13 residues. Trimming took 7 bases from V and 5 from J, leaving 17 bases between them. The CDR3 DNA is TGCAGCGCCTCGCAGGTGCCGAAGACTGAAGCTTTCTTT. Protein: CSASQVPKTEAFF.

This chain connects TRBV9 to TRBJ1-1; no clear D gene. The CDR3 loop spans 16 amino acids. The germline gives CDR1 SGDLS, CDR2 YYNGEE. V was clipped by 2 bases and J by 4 bases, with 18 bases between them. CDR3: CASSVAGGIMGTEAFF. The CDR3 DNA reads as TGTGCCAGCAGCGTGGCAGGAGGGATTATGGGCACTGAAGCTTTCTTT.

This chain links TRBV10-3 with TRBJ2-5, with D maybe TRBD2 (5 bases). The CDR3 length is 12 residues. The V end lost 4 bases, the J end lost 2 bases, and 5 bases lay between the germline ends. Germline V CDR1 and CDR2: ENHRY, SYGVKD. The CDR3 bases are TGTGCCATCAGTGCGGGACAAGAGACCCAGTACTTC. The encoded protein is CAISAGQETQYF.

V gene TRBV5-4 combines with J gene TRBJ2-3; D is undetermined. CDR1 is SGHNT, CDR2 YYREEE, per germline (reference sequence). CDR3 size: 15 residues. V lost 3 bases, J lost 1 base, and 12 bases lay in between. CDR3 loop: CASSWDDLGTDTQYF. CDR3 nucleotides: TGTGCCAGCAGCTGGGATGACTTGGGCACAGATACGCAGTATTTT.

The gene calls are TRBV15 and TRBJ2-5; D is unresolved. Germline CDR1 reads LNHNV; CDR2 reads YYDKDF (reference sequence). This CDR3 has 11 residues. V was shortened by 1 base and J by 4 bases, with 1 base between the two germline ends. The CDR3 reads CATSRGETQYF. The CDR3 DNA sequence: TGTGCCACCAGCAGAGGAGAGACCCAGTACTTC.

This sequence joins TRBV5-1 and TRBJ1-1, with D possibly TRBD1 on 5 matching bases. The length of the CDR3 is 15 residues. The V gene's germline CDR1 is SGHRS and CDR2 YFSETQ. The V end lost 1 base, the J end lost 1 base, and 11 bases lay between the germline ends. The chain's CDR3 is CASSLSGRGNTEAFF. Written as DNA, the CDR3 is TGCGCCAGCAGCTTGAGTGGTAGGGGGAACACTGAAGCTTTCTTT. The full variable domain, in which reference TRBV5-1 and TRBJ1-1 provide the parts outside the CDR3, is KAGVTQTPRYLIKTRGQQVTLSCSPISGHRSVSWYQQTPGQGLQFLFEYFSETQRNKGNFPGRFSGRQFSNSRSEMNVSTLELGDSALYLCASSLSGRGNTEAFFGQGTRLTVV.

The chain carries TRBV11-2 and TRBJ1-2, with D perhaps TRBD1 (5 bases). V lost 5 bases and J lost 3, with 19 bases in between. The length of the CDR3 is 16 residues. Germline V gives CDR1 SGHAT, CDR2 FQNNGV. This CDR3 reads CASSPLAAGWDYGYTF. DNA for the CDR3: TGTGCCAGCAGCCCCCTTGCGGCAGGGTGGGACTATGGCTACACCTTC.

This clone has only a few counts. This chain links TRBV7-2 with TRBJ2-7; 7 bases line up with TRBD1. J was trimmed by 0 bases and V by 10 bases; bases with no gene match: 9. The CDR3 is 14 residues long. CDR1 and CDR2 (germline): SGHTA, FQGNSA. CDR3 DNA sequence: TGTGCCACCAGAAGGGGGACAGACTCCTACGAGCAGTACTTC. Its translation is CATRRGTDSYEQYF. Drawing the rest from reference TRBV7-2 and TRBJ2-7, the complete variable domain is GAGVSQSPSNKVTEKGKDVELRCDPISGHTALYWYRQSLGQGLEFLIYFQGNSAPDKSGLPSDRFSAERTGGSVSTLTIQRTQQEDSAVYLCATRRGTDSYEQYFGPGTRLTVT.